A single sample is the source of the 22 T cell receptor beta chains below, sequenced in a study of cytomegalovirus exposure and HLA in healthy donors. The PCR was carried out with 60 Vbeta primers and 13 Jbeta primers. TCRdb's table, derived via immunoSEQ multiplex PCR, lists solely in-frame clones and lacks some. The sample holds approximately 46,000 clones, around 68% seen once. Material for sequencing was PBMCs. Source of these receptors: a man aged 25 to 45 in good health and CMV-seronegative.

The rearrangement uses TRBV7-9 and TRBJ2-7; D might be TRBD2 (6 bases). Germline-derived CDR1 and CDR2 are SEHNR and FQNEAQ (reference sequence). Trimming stripped 0 bases from V and 2 bases from J, with 8 bases between. This CDR3 comprises 14 residues. The CDR3 nucleotides are TGTGCCAGCAGCTTAGCTGCGGGAACCTACGAGCAGTACTTC. It translates to CASSLAAGTYEQYF.

The chain links TRBV5-4 to TRBJ1-2; 7 bases are a match to TRBD1. CDR1 is SGHNT, CDR2 YYREEE, per germline (reference sequence). This CDR3 is 13 amino acids long. Trimming cost V 1 base and J 5 bases; bases outside gene matches: 2. The CDR3 nucleotides read TGTGCCAGCAGCTTGAGGGGGCTTTATGGCTACACCTTC. Protein sequence: CASSLRGLYGYTF.

The chain carries TRBV29-1 and TRBJ1-1; D is undetermined. V lost 4 bases, J lost 1 base, and 16 bases lay in between. Germline V lookup: CDR1 SQVTM, CDR2 ANQGSEA. The CDR3 has 15 amino acids. The CDR3 protein is CSVGGRHGRNTEAFF. CDR3 DNA: TGCAGCGTTGGAGGGCGACATGGACGGAACACTGAAGCTTTCTTT.

The V gene is TRBV11-2, the J gene TRBJ2-7, with a tentative D call TRBD2 (6 bases). The V end was cut by 4 bases, the J end by 0 bases, with 16 bases between. Germline lookup yields CDR1 SGHAT and CDR2 FQNNGV. CDR3 size: 16 residues. The CDR3 nucleotides are TGTGCCAGCAGCTGGGCTTGGGACGGGAGCTCCTACGAGCAGTACTTC. This encodes CASSWAWDGSSYEQYF.

The gene calls are TRBV5-1 and TRBJ2-3; 8 nucleotides agree with TRBD2. CDR1 is SGHRS, CDR2 YFSETQ, per germline. The V and J ends lost 0 bases and 0 bases, in that order; junction bases with no gene match: 9. The CDR3 consists of 18 residues. The CDR3 nucleotides read TGCGCCAGCAGCTTGGGTCTAGCGGGCGGAACTAGCACAGATACGCAGTATTTT. It specifies CASSLGLAGGTSTDTQYF.

V is TRBV13 and J is TRBJ1-2; maybe TRBD1 (6 bases). The germline V gene has CDR1 PRHDT and CDR2 FYEKMQ (reference sequence). The V and J ends lost 5 bases and 3 bases respectively, with 13 bases between them. The CDR3 loop spans 14 amino acids. CDR3 sequence: CASSPSQGYYGYTF. CDR3 nucleotides: TGTGCCAGCAGCCCCTCACAGGGTTACTATGGCTACACCTTC.

This clone was detected a few times. V and J are TRBV6-1 and TRBJ2-1; D is perhaps TRBD2 (6 bases). V was trimmed by 7 bases and J by 2 bases, leaving 12 bases between them. This CDR3 contains 14 residues. CDR1 and CDR2 (germline): MNHNS, SASEGT. CDR3 DNA sequence: TGTGCCAGCACCACGGGAGCACCCTACAATGAGCAGTTCTTC. Its protein product is CASTTGAPYNEQFF.

This sequence joins TRBV6-1 and TRBJ2-6; no firm D call. Germline V gene lookup returns CDR1 MNHNS and CDR2 SASEGT. This CDR3 is 15 amino acids long. V was clipped by 0 bases and J by 1 base, with 4 bases between them. The CDR3 reads CASSEAQSGANVLTF. CDR3 in DNA: TGTGCCAGCAGTGAAGCCCAATCTGGGGCCAACGTCCTGACTTTC.

This clone has just a few counts. This chain connects TRBV5-6 to TRBJ2-2; weak D call: TRBD1 (6 bases). The CDR3 has 15 amino acids. The germline V gene has CDR1 SGHDT and CDR2 YYEEEE. Trimming stripped 0 bases from V and 5 bases from J, with 11 bases between. CDR3 coding DNA: TGTGCCAGCAGCTTGGCCAGGGGAAGAACCGGGGAGCTGTTTTTT. Protein: CASSLARGRTGELFF.

The V and J genes are TRBV5-1 and TRBJ2-3; TRBD2 matches 11 bases. V lost 2 bases to trimming and J lost 6 bases; unmatched junction nucleotides: 5. CDR3 length: 15 amino acids. Germline V gene sequence: CDR1 SGHRS, CDR2 YFSETQ. This CDR3 reads CASSLTSGSVDTQYF. CDR3 sequence (DNA): TGCGCCAGCAGCTTAACTAGCGGGAGTGTCGATACGCAGTATTTT.

The chain combines TRBV21-1 with TRBJ2-7; the DNA was not compared with TRBD2, the D call given in the table. TRBV21-1 is given as a pseudogene. The CDR3 has 16 amino acids. CDR3 DNA: TGTGCCAGCAGCAAAGGGTCTAGCGCCTACTCCTACGAGCAGTACTTC. This gives the protein CASSKGSSAYSYEQYF.

The chain combines TRBV18 with TRBJ1-5; tentatively, D is TRBD1 (5 bases). Germline CDR1 is KGHSH and CDR2 is LQKENI. There are 18 residues in the CDR3. V lost 0 bases to trimming and J lost 0 bases, with 15 bases between them. This chain's CDR3 is CASSPPSGSGDSNQPQHF. The CDR3 DNA follows: TGTGCCAGCTCACCACCGTCGGGTTCGGGGGATAGCAATCAGCCCCAGCATTTT.

This clone was detected once. J is TRBJ2-7 and V is TRBV11-2; 8 nucleotides match TRBD2. The CDR3 loop spans 17 amino acids. Germline-derived CDR1 and CDR2 are SGHAT and FQNNGV. J was trimmed by 4 bases and V by 5 bases; bases with no gene match: 16. The CDR3 coding sequence is TGTGCCAGCAGCCTCACGGGCGGGAGGTCTTTTGGTTACGAGCAGTACTTC. Its translation is CASSLTGGRSFGYEQYF.

The chain uses TRBV7-2 and TRBJ2-3; D may be TRBD2 (7 bases). The CDR3 consists of 16 residues. CDR1 is SGHTA, CDR2 FQGNSA, per germline. The V end was cut by 0 bases, the J end by 3 bases, with 13 bases between. CDR3 DNA sequence: TGTGCCAGCAGCTTAGCAGCGGGACATAGGACAGATACGCAGTATTTT. Encoded protein: CASSLAAGHRTDTQYF.

This chain joins TRBV7-9 and TRBJ2-1; maybe TRBD2 (5 bases). V shed 1 base and J shed 7 bases, with 17 bases lying between them. The CDR3 is made up of 16 amino acids. The germline V gene has CDR1 SEHNR and CDR2 FQNEAQ (reference sequence). Here the CDR3 reads CASSLDGWRIGNEQFF. The CDR3 nucleotides read TGTGCCAGCAGCTTAGATGGGTGGAGGATTGGTAATGAGCAGTTCTTC.

The rearrangement joins TRBV25-1 to TRBJ2-1; D not certain. V was clipped by 0 bases and J by 1 base, with 7 bases between them. CDR1 is MGHDK, CDR2 SYGVNS, per germline. The CDR3 spans 15 residues. The CDR3 is CASSEYLTSYNEQFF. The CDR3 region has the DNA TGTGCCAGCAGTGAATATCTGACATCCTACAATGAGCAGTTCTTC.

The J gene is TRBJ2-7, the V gene TRBV15; weak D call: TRBD1 (6 bases). Trimming stripped 5 bases from V and 1 base from J, with 12 bases between. CDR1 and CDR2 (germline): LNHNV, YYDKDF (reference sequence). There are 14 residues in the CDR3. The CDR3 spells CATSSQGSSYEQYF. The CDR3 DNA is TGTGCCACCAGCTCCCAGGGGTCGTCCTACGAGCAGTACTTC.

The rearrangement links TRBV5-1 to TRBJ2-2, with D possibly TRBD1 on 6 matching bases. The CDR3 extends over 14 amino acids. Per germline, CDR1 SGHRS and CDR2 YFSETQ. The V end was cut by 7 bases, the J end by 3 bases, with 13 bases between. CDR3 coding DNA: TGCGCCAGCCAACTACAGGGATACACCGGGGAGCTGTTTTTT. It is translated as CASQLQGYTGELFF.

This rearrangement joins TRBV11-3 to TRBJ1-5; weak D call: TRBD1 (5 bases). CDR1 and CDR2 (germline): SGHNT, YENEEA. V was clipped by 4 bases and J by 6 bases, with 16 bases between them. The CDR3 runs to 15 residues. In nucleotides, the CDR3 is TGTGCCAGCAGCTCTGGGACCGTGGGGGGTCAGCCCCAGCATTTT. Its protein is CASSSGTVGGQPQHF.

The V call is TRBV6-6, the J call TRBJ1-4, with 9 bases matching TRBD1. V shed 7 bases and J 8 bases; nucleotides not matched to a gene: 11. Germline assignment: CDR1 MNHNY and CDR2 SVGAGI (reference sequence). The CDR3 sequence is 15 residues long. The CDR3 nucleotides read TGTGCCAGCACCCAACACAGGGGGCTGGAGGAAAAACTGTTTTTT. Its translation: CASTQHRGLEEKLFF.

Concerning this clone itself: This sample also contains other DNA sequences that code for the same CDR3. The chain combines TRBV9 with TRBJ1-2; D might be TRBD1 (6 bases). Per germline, CDR1 SGDLS and CDR2 YYNGEE. Trimming took off 0 bases at V and 4 bases at J, with 10 bases between the two ends. CDR3 length: 14 residues. CDR3 sequence: CASSVGGLSYGYTF. Written as DNA, the CDR3 is TGTGCCAGCAGCGTAGGGGGGCTAAGCTATGGCTACACCTTC.

This clone was detected only a few times. The V and J genes are TRBV6-1 and TRBJ1-1, with D perhaps matching TRBD1 (6 bases). This CDR3 has 14 amino acids. Germline V gene sequence: CDR1 MNHNS, CDR2 SASEGT. Trimming shortened V by 1 base and J by 9 bases, and 15 bases separated the two germline ends. CDR3 bases: TGTGCCAGCAGTGAAGGAGTTCGAGGGGACAAAGCTTTCTTT. It specifies CASSEGVRGDKAFF.